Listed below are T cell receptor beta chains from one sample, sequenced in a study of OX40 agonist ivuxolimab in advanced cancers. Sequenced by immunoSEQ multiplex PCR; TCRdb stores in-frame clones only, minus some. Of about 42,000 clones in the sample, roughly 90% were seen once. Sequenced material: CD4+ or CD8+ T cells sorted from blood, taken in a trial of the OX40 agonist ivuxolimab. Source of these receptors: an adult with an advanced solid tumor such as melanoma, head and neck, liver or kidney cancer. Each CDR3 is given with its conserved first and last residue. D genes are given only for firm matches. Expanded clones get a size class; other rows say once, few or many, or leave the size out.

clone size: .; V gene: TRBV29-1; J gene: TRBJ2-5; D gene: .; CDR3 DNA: TGCAGCGGGAGTCGAACGGGGAGGGGGCAAGAGACCCAGTACTTC; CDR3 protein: CSGSRTGRGQETQYF
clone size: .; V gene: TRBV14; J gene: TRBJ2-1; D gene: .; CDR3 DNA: TGTGCCAATTCGTCGGGGACTCGGGTTGAGCAGTTCTTC; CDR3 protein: CANSSGTRVEQFF
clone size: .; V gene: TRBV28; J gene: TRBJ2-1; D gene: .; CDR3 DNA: TGTGCCAGCAGTTTAGTTGGTGAGCAGTTCTTC; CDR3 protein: CASSLVGEQFF
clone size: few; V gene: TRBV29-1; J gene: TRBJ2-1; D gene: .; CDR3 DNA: TGCAGCGTTGCCTTCCTAGCAGTCTCCTACAATGAGCAGTTCTTC; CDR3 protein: CSVAFLAVSYNEQFF
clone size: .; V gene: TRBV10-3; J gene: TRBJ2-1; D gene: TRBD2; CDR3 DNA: TGTGCCATCAGTGAGGGTAGCGGGAATAATGAGCAGTTCTTC; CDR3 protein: CAISEGSGNNEQFF
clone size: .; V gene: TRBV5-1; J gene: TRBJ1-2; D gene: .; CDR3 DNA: TGCGCCAGCAGCTCTACCGGGCTTGGGTTTGTCGGCTATGGCTACACCTTC; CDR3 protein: CASSSTGLGFVGYGYTF
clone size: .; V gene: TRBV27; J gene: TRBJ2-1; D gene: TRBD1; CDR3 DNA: TGTGCCAGCAGTTTCGGGACAGGGGTTTACAATGAGCAGTTCTTC; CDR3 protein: CASSFGTGVYNEQFF
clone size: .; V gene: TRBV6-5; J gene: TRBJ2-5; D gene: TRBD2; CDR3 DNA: TGTGCCAGCAGTCCTCTAGCGGAGGAGGAGACCCAGTACTTC; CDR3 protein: CASSPLAEEETQYF
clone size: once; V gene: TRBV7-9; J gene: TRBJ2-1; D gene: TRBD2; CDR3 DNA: TGTGCCAGCAGCTTAGGATGGGGGGGCAATGAGCAGTTCTTC; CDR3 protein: CASSLGWGGNEQFF
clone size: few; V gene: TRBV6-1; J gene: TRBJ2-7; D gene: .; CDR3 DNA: TGTGCCAGCGTGGTCCCGAATTCCTACGAGCAGTACTTC; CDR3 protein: CASVVPNSYEQYF
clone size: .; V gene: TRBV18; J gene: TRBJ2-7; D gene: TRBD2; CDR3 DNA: TGTGCCAGCTCACCGGGACTAGCGGGAGAGCAGTACTTC; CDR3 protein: CASSPGLAGEQYF
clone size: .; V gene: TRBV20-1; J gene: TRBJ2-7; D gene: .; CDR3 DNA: TGCAGCGGACAAAAGGGGAACGAGCAGTACTTC; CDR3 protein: CSGQKGNEQYF
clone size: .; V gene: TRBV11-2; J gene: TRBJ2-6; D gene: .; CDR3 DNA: TGTGCCAGCAGCGGGACTGGCAAGCAACAAAGTCGGGCCAACGTCCTGACTTTC; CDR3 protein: CASSGTGKQQSRANVLTF
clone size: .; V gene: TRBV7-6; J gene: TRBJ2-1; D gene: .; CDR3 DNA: TGTGCCAGCAGCTCTCTGGCGGGATCCTACAATGAGCAGTTCTTC; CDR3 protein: CASSSLAGSYNEQFF
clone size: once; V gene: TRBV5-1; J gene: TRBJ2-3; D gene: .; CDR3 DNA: TGCGCCAGCAGCGAGGGGTCTATCACAGATACGCAGTATTTT; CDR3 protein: CASSEGSITDTQYF
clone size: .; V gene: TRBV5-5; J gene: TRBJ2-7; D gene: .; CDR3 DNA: TGTGCCAGCAGCTTACGGACCGCGCTAGGGAACGAGCAGTACTTC; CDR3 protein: CASSLRTALGNEQYF
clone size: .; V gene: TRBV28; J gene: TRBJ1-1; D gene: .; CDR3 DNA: TGTGCCAGCAGTGTCGGGGGCTCGGTCACTGAAGCTTTCTTT; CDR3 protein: CASSVGGSVTEAFF
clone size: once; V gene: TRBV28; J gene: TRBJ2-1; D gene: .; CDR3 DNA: TGTGCCAGCAGTTGGGGGTACAATGAGCAGTTCTTC; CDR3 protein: CASSWGYNEQFF
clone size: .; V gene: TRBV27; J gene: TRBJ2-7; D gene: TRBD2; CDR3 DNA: TGTGCCAGCAGTTTAAAGGCTAGCGGCTCCTACGAGCAGTACTTC; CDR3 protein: CASSLKASGSYEQYF
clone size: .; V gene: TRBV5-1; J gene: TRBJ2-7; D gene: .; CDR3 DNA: TGCGCCAGCAGCCCGGGGGGACAGCAAGACTACGAGCAGTACTTC; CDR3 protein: CASSPGGQQDYEQYF
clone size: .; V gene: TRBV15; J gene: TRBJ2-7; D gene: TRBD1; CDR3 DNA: TGTGCCACCAGCGCAGCCGGGACAGGCTTTTTCTACGAGCAGTACTTC; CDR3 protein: CATSAAGTGFFYEQYF
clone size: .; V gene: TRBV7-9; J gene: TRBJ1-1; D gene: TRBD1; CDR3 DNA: TGTGCCAGCAGCCGGACAGGGTCCAACACTGAAGCTTTCTTT; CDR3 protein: CASSRTGSNTEAFF
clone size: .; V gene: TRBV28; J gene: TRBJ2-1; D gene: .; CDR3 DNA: TGTGCCAGCACCCTTAGGAGAGTCTACAATGAGCAGTTCTTC; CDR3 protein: CASTLRRVYNEQFF
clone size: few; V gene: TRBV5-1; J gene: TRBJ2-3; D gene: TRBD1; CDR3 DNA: TGCGCCAGCAGCTTGGGGGACAGGGTGGATACGCAGTATTTT; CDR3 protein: CASSLGDRVDTQYF
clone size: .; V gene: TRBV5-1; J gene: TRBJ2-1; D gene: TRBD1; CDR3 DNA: TGCGCCAGCAGCTTGGGGACAGGGTCCTACAATGAGCAGTTCTTC; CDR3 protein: CASSLGTGSYNEQFF
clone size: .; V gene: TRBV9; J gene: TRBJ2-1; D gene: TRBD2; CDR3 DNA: TGTGCCAGCAGCGTTGGACTAGCAAGGGGCAATGAGCAGTTCTTC; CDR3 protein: CASSVGLARGNEQFF
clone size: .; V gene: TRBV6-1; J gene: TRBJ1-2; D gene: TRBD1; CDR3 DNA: TGTGCCAGCAGTGAACAGGGGGCTGTGGGTGGCTACACCTTC; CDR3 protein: CASSEQGAVGGYTF
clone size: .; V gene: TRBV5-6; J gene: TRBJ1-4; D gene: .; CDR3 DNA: TGTGCCAGCAGGCTGGGCCAGAATGAAAAACTGTTTTTT; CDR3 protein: CASRLGQNEKLFF
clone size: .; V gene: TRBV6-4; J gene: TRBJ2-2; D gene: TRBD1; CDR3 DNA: TGTGCCAGCAGTGACTCGGGACAGCTACCTTACACCGGGGAGCTGTTTTTT; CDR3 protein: CASSDSGQLPYTGELFF
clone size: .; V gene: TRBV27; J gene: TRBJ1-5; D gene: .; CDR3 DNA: TGTGCCAGCAGTTTTCAGGGGTTCCAGCCCCAGCATTTT; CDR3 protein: CASSFQGFQPQHF
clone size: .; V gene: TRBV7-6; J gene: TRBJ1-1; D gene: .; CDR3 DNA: TGTGCCAGCAGCTTAGGGCAACAGCAGAAAGCTTTCTTT; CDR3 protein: CASSLGQQQKAFF
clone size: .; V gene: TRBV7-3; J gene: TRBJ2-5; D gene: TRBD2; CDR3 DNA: TGTGCCAGCGGAAGACTAGCAGGGGAGACCCAGTACTTC; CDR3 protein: CASGRLAGETQYF
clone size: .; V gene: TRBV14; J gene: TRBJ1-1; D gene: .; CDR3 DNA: TGTGCCAGCAGCCAAGAGTTTACGACTGAAGCTTTCTTT; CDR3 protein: CASSQEFTTEAFF
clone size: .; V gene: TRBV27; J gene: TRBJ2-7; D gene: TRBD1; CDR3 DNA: TGTGCCAGCAGCCGCAGGGGACAGGGTTTCGACGAGCAGTACTTC; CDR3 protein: CASSRRGQGFDEQYF
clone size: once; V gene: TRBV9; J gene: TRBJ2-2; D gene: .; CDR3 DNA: TGTGCCAGCAGCGTAGTCCAGGGGACCGCCGGGGAGCTGTTTTTT; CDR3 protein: CASSVVQGTAGELFF
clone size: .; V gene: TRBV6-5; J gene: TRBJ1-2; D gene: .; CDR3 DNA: TGTGCCAGCAGTTACTTGGGACGAAGCTACACCTTC; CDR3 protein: CASSYLGRSYTF
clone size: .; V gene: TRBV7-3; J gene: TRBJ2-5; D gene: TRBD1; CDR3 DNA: TGTGCCAGCAGCTCCGACAGGGGAGAGACCCAGTACTTC; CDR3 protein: CASSSDRGETQYF
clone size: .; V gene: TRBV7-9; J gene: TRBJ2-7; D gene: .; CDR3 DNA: TGTGCCAGCAGCTTAGGGGGGATTCCCTACGAGCAGTACTTC; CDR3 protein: CASSLGGIPYEQYF
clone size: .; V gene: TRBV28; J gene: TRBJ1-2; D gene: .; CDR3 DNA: TGTGCCAGCACCCAGGGATATCATGACTATGGCTACACCTTC; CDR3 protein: CASTQGYHDYGYTF
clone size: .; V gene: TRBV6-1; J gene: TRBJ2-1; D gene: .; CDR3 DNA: TGTGCCAGCAGTATCCGAGGACTGGACAATGAGCAGTTCTTC; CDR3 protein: CASSIRGLDNEQFF
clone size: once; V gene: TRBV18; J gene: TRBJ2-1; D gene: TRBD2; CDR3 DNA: TGTGCCAGCTCAAGGACTAGCGGGACCCCCTTGCGTGAGCAGTTCTTC; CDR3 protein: CASSRTSGTPLREQFF
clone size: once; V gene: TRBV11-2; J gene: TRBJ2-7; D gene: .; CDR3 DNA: TGTGCCAGCAGCTCAATCAGCGGAGCAACCTACGAGCAGTACTTC; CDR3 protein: CASSSISGATYEQYF
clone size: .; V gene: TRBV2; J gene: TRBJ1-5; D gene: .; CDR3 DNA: TGTGCCAGCACTAAAACTCCAGCGGGTCAGCCCCAGCATTTT; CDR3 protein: CASTKTPAGQPQHF
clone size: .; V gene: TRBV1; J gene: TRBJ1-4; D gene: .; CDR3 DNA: TGCACCAGCAGCCGGCGGCAGCCGGGCTTGGAAAAACTGTTTTTT; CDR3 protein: CTSSRRQPGLEKLFF
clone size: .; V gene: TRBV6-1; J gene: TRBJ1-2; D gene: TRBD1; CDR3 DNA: TGTGCCAGCAGGGACAGGGGTTTCGACTATGGCTACACCTTC; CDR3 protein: CASRDRGFDYGYTF
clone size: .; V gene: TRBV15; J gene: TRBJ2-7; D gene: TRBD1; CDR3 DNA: TGTGCCACCAGCAGAATCCGGACAGGGCAGGAACAGTACTTC; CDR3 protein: CATSRIRTGQEQYF
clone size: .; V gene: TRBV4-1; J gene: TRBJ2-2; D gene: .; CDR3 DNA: TGCGCCAGCAGCCACCCTCGGCGAGGAGTGATTACCGGGGAGCTGTTTTTT; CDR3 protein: CASSHPRRGVITGELFF
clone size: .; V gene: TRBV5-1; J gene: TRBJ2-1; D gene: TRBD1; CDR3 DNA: TGCGCCAGCACCCGGACAGGGATCTACAATGAGCAGTTCTTC; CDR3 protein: CASTRTGIYNEQFF
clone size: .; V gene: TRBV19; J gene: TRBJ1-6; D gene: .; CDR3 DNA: TGTGCCAGTAGGAGCGAGGGGAGCTCCTATAATTCACCCCTCCACTTT; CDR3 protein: CASRSEGSSYNSPLHF
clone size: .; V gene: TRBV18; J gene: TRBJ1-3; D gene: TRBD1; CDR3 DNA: TGTGCCAGCTCACCACTACGGGACAGCTCTGGAAACACCATATATTTT; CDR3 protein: CASSPLRDSSGNTIYF
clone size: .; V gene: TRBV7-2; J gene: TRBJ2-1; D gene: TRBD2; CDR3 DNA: TGTGCCAGCAGCTTCCTAAGCGGGAGGGGGTCCTACAATGAGCAGTTCTTC; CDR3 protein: CASSFLSGRGSYNEQFF
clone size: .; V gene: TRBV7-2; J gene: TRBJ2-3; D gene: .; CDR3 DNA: TGTGCCAGCAGCCTCGCGCCTCACACAGATACGCAGTATTTT; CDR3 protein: CASSLAPHTDTQYF
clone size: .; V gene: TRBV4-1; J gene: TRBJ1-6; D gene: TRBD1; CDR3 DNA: TGCGCCAGCAGCCAAGATCCGACAGGGAGTGATAATTCACCCCTCCACTTT; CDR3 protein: CASSQDPTGSDNSPLHF
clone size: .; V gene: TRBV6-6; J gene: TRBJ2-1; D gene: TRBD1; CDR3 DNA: TGTGCCAGCAGTTACTCGGACAGGGGGGGTGAGCAGTTCTTC; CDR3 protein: CASSYSDRGGEQFF
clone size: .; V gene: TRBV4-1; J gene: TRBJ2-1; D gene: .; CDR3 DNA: TGCGCCAGCAGCCAAGAGGGGACACACTCCTACAATGAGCAGTTCTTC; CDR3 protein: CASSQEGTHSYNEQFF
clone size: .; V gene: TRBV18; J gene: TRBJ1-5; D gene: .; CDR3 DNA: TGTGCCAGCTCACCATCGAGGTCCAGGGCGGATCAGCCCCAGCATTTT; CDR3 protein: CASSPSRSRADQPQHF
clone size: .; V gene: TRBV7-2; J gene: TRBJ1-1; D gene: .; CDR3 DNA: TGTGCCAGCAGCCCCCAGGGACGGTTGAACACTGAAGCTTTCTTT; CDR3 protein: CASSPQGRLNTEAFF